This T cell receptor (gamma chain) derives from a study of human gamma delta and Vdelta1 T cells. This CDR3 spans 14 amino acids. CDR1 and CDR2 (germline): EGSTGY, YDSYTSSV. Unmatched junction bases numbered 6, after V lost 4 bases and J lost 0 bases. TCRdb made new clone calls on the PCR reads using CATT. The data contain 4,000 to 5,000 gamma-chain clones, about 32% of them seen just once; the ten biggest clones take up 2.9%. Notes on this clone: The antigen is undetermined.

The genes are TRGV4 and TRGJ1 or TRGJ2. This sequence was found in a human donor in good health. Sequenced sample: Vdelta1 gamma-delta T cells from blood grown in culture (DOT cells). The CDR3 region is CATWDVTNYYKKLF. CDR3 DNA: TGTGCCACCTGGGACGTCACGAATTATTATAAGAAACTCTTT.